This is a list of T cell receptor beta chains from one sample in a study of cytomegalovirus exposure and HLA in healthy donors. Method: immunoSEQ multiplex PCR; TCRdb's copy keeps in-frame clones and lacks some. The table shows about 94,000 clones, with around two thirds occurring only once. Sequencing used PBMCs. These receptors came from a man between 25 and 39 years old in good health and CMV-seronegative. Both conserved end residues are part of each CDR3. D genes are given only for firm matches. Where a row states a size, it is once, few, many or the class of an expanded clone; other rows omit it.

TRBV2	few	TRBD1	TRBJ1-5	TGTGCCAGATCCAGGGGGCTGGGACAGCCCCAGCATTTT	CARSRGLGQPQHF
TRBV5-1	.	.	TRBJ2-5	TGCGCCAGCAGCTTGGGTGTTGGGGCCGCCCGGGAGACCCAGTACTTC	CASSLGVGAARETQYF
TRBV4-1	.	.	TRBJ2-7	TGCGCCAGCAGCTACCAGCACGGGGGATTATACGAGCAGTACTTC	CASSYQHGGLYEQYF
TRBV27	few	TRBD1	TRBJ1-6	TGTGCCAGCCCCTCGGGACAGTTCAATTCACCCCTCCACTTT	CASPSGQFNSPLHF
TRBV27	.	.	TRBJ1-2	TGTGCCAGCAGTTCTGGGGGGGGCTATGGCTACACCTTC	CASSSGGGYGYTF
TRBV27	.	.	TRBJ1-5	TGTGCCAGCGCCTTCAGGGACACGAATCAGCCCCAGCATTTT	CASAFRDTNQPQHF
TRBV9	.	TRBD2	TRBJ2-5	TGTGCCAGCAGCACTAGCGGGGGGTTTAGGGAGACCCAGTACTTC	CASSTSGGFRETQYF
TRBV5-4	.	TRBD1	TRBJ1-2	TGTGCCAGCAGCAGGGAGGGGACAGGGGTTATTAACTATGGCTACACCTTC	CASSREGTGVINYGYTF
TRBV19	.	TRBD1	TRBJ2-1	TGTGCCAGCAGACTAGACAGGGGAAAGGGGCGCGAGCAGTTCTTC	CASRLDRGKGREQFF
TRBV4-2	.	.	TRBJ1-3	TGTGCCAGCAGCCAAGAACAGGGTATATCTGGAAACACCATATATTTT	CASSQEQGISGNTIYF
TRBV10-3	.	TRBD1	TRBJ2-7	TGTGCCATCAGGGTGGGACAGTTCCACGAGCAGTACTTC	CAIRVGQFHEQYF
TRBV4-1	.	.	TRBJ2-7	TGCGCCAGCAGCCAAGATGGGGGCGGCAACCCTTACGAGCAGTACTTC	CASSQDGGGNPYEQYF
TRBV7-2	.	TRBD2	TRBJ2-5	TGTGCCAGCAGCTTAGGAAGGACTAGGAGCCAAGAGACCCAGTACTTC	CASSLGRTRSQETQYF
TRBV5-1	few	TRBD1	TRBJ1-2	TGCGCCAGCAGACCCGGACAGGGCCGAGTTGGCTACACCTTC	CASRPGQGRVGYTF
TRBV13	.	TRBD2	TRBJ2-1	TGTGCCAGCAGCTTAAGTAGCGGGGCGTACAATGAGCAGTTCTTC	CASSLSSGAYNEQFF
TRBV29-1	few	.	TRBJ1-2	TGCAGCGTTGAAGGAGGTTACGGCTACACCTTC	CSVEGGYGYTF
TRBV4-1	.	.	TRBJ1-6	TGCGCCAGCAGCCAAGAAATGAGAACCCCCCTCTACTTT	CASSQEMRTPLYF
TRBV10-3	.	.	TRBJ1-6	TGTGCCACACAGGGACGTGAGGGCAATTCACCCCTCCACTTT	CATQGREGNSPLHF
TRBV28	few	.	TRBJ1-2	TGTGCCAGCAGTTTAGGGCGGGCGGATGGCTACACCTTC	CASSLGRADGYTF
TRBV19	.	TRBD1	TRBJ1-1	TGTGCCAGTAGTATTCGAGTCAGGGGGACTGAAGCTTTCTTT	CASSIRVRGTEAFF
TRBV7-8	.	TRBD1	TRBJ2-5	TGTGCCAGCAGCAACATCACAGGGGATTCTCTGGAGACCCAGTACTTC	CASSNITGDSLETQYF
TRBV7-8	.	.	TRBJ1-1	TGTGCCAGCAGCTTAAGCGGGGCCACTGAAGCTTTCTTT	CASSLSGATEAFF
TRBV5-1	.	TRBD1	TRBJ2-7	TGCGCCAGCAGCTTGGTGGGACAGGGGTCCCGGGATTACGAGCAGTACTTC	CASSLVGQGSRDYEQYF
TRBV5-5	.	.	TRBJ2-1	TGTGCCAGCAGCTTGGACAGATTGGAGCAGTTCTTC	CASSLDRLEQFF
TRBV5-1	.	TRBD2	TRBJ2-3	TGCGCCAGCAGCGCCTTACTAGCGGGAGGGCGAGACACGCAGTATTTT	CASSALLAGGRDTQYF
TRBV6-1	.	.	TRBJ2-1	TGTGCCACTCTAAAGGGGGTCCCTTTAGGTGAGCAGTTCTTC	CATLKGVPLGEQFF
TRBV7-8	few	TRBD1	TRBJ1-1	TGTGCCAGCAGCCCGACAGGGGGAATTGAAGCTTTCTTT	CASSPTGGIEAFF
TRBV5-1	few	.	TRBJ2-5	TGCGCCAGCAGCCCTGGGGGTGGGCCCCGGGAGCAGTACTTC	CASSPGGGPREQYF
TRBV19	few	.	TRBJ1-6	TGTGCCAGTAGGGAGCAGGGGTATCATTCACCCCTCCACTTT	CASREQGYHSPLHF
TRBV9	few	TRBD2	TRBJ2-2	TGTGCCAGCAGCCTTTCGGGGGGGAGCACCGGGGAGCTGTTTTTT	CASSLSGGSTGELFF
TRBV6-5	.	.	TRBJ1-3	TGTGCCAGCAGCCCAACAAGTTTCTCTGGAAACACCATATATTTT	CASSPTSFSGNTIYF
TRBV6-6	.	.	TRBJ1-1	TGTGCCAGCAGTTACTCACGGGATACTGAAGCTTTCTTT	CASSYSRDTEAFF
TRBV19	.	.	TRBJ1-2	TGTGCCAGTACCCCGAGAAACTCAGACAGCCGAGCCATTTATGGCTACACCTTC	CASTPRNSDSRAIYGYTF
TRBV2	.	.	TRBJ2-5	TGTGCCAGCAGCCGCGGGGAGACCCAGTACTTC	CASSRGETQYF
TRBV29-1	.	TRBD2	TRBJ2-7	TGCAGCGTTGAAGGTATTAGCGGGAGGGCCCGGTCCTACGAGCAGTACTTC	CSVEGISGRARSYEQYF
TRBV7-7	.	TRBD1	TRBJ2-1	TGTGCTAGCAGCTTAGGGACAGGCCCTAGTAGTGAGCAGTTCTTC	CASSLGTGPSSEQFF
TRBV19	once	TRBD2	TRBJ2-7	TGTGCCAGTAGTGTTGGGACTAGATCCTACGAGCAGTACTTC	CASSVGTRSYEQYF
TRBV11-2	.	.	TRBJ1-4	TGTGCCAGCAGCCAGTTGCGACAGTCAGAAAAACTGTTTTTT	CASSQLRQSEKLFF
TRBV14	.	TRBD1	TRBJ2-2	TGTGCCAGCAGCCAACAGGGGGCAAGGACCGGGGAGCTGTTTTTT	CASSQQGARTGELFF
TRBV19	.	TRBD1	TRBJ1-5	TGTGCCAGTAGTATCCAGGGGGGACCTAGCAATCAGCCCCAGCATTTT	CASSIQGGPSNQPQHF
TRBV19	.	.	TRBJ1-2	TGTGCCAGTAGCTCGCCCCGGGACACCTCCTATGGCTACACCTTC	CASSSPRDTSYGYTF
TRBV6-6	.	.	TRBJ1-5	TGTGCCAGCAGCACCGGGTCCTTTAGCAATCAGCCCCAGCATTTT	CASSTGSFSNQPQHF
TRBV28	.	TRBD1	TRBJ2-3	TGTGCCAGCAGTTTTAATGGGGACAGGATCAGGGATACGCAGTATTTT	CASSFNGDRIRDTQYF
TRBV18	few	.	TRBJ1-5	TGTGCCAGCTCACCCCCCGGAGGAGGAGGACAGCCCCAGCATTTT	CASSPPGGGGQPQHF
TRBV6-1	few	TRBD1	TRBJ2-7	TGTGCCAGCAGTGATTCCCGGGACAGGGTAAAGGTCGAGCAGTACTTC	CASSDSRDRVKVEQYF
TRBV27	.	.	TRBJ2-2	TGTGCCAGCAGTCGACTAGTTTCCGGGGAGCTGTTTTTT	CASSRLVSGELFF
TRBV5-1	few	TRBD2	TRBJ2-7	TGCGCCAGCAGCCCTGGACTAGCGGGAGGGAGAGGGTCCTACGAGCAGTACTTC	CASSPGLAGGRGSYEQYF
TRBV6-1	few	.	TRBJ1-1	TGTGCCAGCAGTGAAGGCCCCTGGGGGGTTCTTCGGGCTTTCTTT	CASSEGPWGVLRAFF
TRBV7-8	once	TRBD1	TRBJ1-4	TGTGCCAGCGGACGGCGGACAGGAAAACTGTTTTTT	CASGRRTGKLFF
TRBV5-1	.	TRBD1	TRBJ1-3	TGCGCCAGCAGCTTAGGACAGGGTGGAAACACCATATATTTT	CASSLGQGGNTIYF
TRBV11-2	.	TRBD2	TRBJ2-1	TGTGCCAGCAAAACCGGGACTAGCGGGATGTATGAGCAGTTCTTC	CASKTGTSGMYEQFF
TRBV5-4	once	.	TRBJ1-3	TGTGCCAGCAGCTCCCAAAGGGGGTCCCATGGGTCTGGAAACACCATATATTTT	CASSSQRGSHGSGNTIYF